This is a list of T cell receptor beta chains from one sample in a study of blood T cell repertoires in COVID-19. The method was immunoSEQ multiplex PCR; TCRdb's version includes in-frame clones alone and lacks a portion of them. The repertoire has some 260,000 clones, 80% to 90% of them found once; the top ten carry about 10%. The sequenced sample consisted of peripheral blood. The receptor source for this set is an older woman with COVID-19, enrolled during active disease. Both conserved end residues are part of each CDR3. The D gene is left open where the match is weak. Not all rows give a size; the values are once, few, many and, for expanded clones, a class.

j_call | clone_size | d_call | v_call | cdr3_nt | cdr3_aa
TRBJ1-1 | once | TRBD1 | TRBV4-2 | TGTGCCAGCGATAAAGGGACAGGGAACACTGAAGCTTTCTTT | CASDKGTGNTEAFF
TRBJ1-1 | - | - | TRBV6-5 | TGTGCCAGCAGTTACTATAATACAGGGACCACTGAAGCTTTCTTT | CASSYYNTGTTEAFF
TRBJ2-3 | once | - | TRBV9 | TGTGCCAGCAGCGTAGAAGGGGGCACAGATACGCAGTATTTT | CASSVEGGTDTQYF
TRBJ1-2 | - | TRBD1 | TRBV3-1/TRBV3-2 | TGTGCCAGCAGCCAAGAGCCTGCAGGGGGCGCCCGGGGCTACACCTTC | CASSQEPAGGARGYTF
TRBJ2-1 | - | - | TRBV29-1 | TGCAGCGTGCAAACGGCGGGTCTCTCCTACAATGAGCAGTTCTTC | CSVQTAGLSYNEQFF
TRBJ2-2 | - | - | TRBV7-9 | TGTGCCAGCAGCTCCCCCAGACAGAACACCGGGGAGCTGTTTTTT | CASSSPRQNTGELFF
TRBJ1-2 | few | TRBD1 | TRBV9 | TGTGCCAGCAGCGGGGGACAGGAGACTTATGGCTACACCTTC | CASSGGQETYGYTF
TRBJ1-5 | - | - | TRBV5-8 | TGTGCCAGCAGCAGACTGATACTACAGCCCCAGCATTTT | CASSRLILQPQHF
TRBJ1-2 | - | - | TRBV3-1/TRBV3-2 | TGTGCCAGCAGCCAAGGGGCAGGAAAAGTCTATGGCTACACCTTC | CASSQGAGKVYGYTF
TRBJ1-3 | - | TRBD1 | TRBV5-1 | TGCGCCAGCAGCCGCCGAGGACAGGGGGCCTCTGGAAACACCATATATTTT | CASSRRGQGASGNTIYF
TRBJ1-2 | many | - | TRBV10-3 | TGTGCCATCAGTGAGCCGAGGGCAAGCGGCTACACCTTC | CAISEPRASGYTF
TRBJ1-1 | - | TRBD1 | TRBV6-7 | TGTGCCAGCAGTTACGCCGCCGTCAGGACAGGGCCGATGCGGGCTTTCTTT | CASSYAAVRTGPMRAFF
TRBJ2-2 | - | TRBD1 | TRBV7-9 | TGTGCCAGCAGCGAAGGGACAGGGAGGACCGGGGAGCTGTTTTTT | CASSEGTGRTGELFF